A single T cell receptor (beta chain) is shown here with its context. Its specificity is not known. Only in-frame clones appear in the TCRdb table, and some are missing; sequencing was by immunoSEQ multiplex PCR. This sample has 63,000 or so clones, with roughly nine tenths found just once. This sample was taken from a study of neoadjuvant anti-PD-1 for oral cavity cancer. Notes on the study in general: Treg/Th17 ratio rose with pretreatment blood and fell with post-treatment tumor TCRbeta clonality.

The sample's time point: after neoadjuvant nivolumab, at surgical resection. Patients had newly diagnosed, untreated stage II-IVA oral cavity squamous cell carcinoma. Patients had HPV-negative, locally advanced oral cavity squamous cell carcinoma. The material sequenced was PBMCs, taken after nivolumab (anti-PD-1) treatment. The sequence was obtained from a person between 40 and 85 years old with oral cavity squamous cell carcinoma.

The CDR3 protein is CASRRAGYTF. CDR3 nucleotide sequence: TGTGCAAGTCGCCGTGCTGGCTACACCTTC. The V gene is TRBV12-2, the J gene TRBJ1-2. TRBV12-2 is assigned pseudogene status. This CDR3 is built from 10 residues.